This entry lists 9 T cell receptor beta chains sequenced from one sample in a study of cytotoxic CD8 clonotypes in ibrutinib-treated CLL. Data came from immunoSEQ multiplex PCR; TCRdb stores just in-frame clones and leaves some out. The sample shows approximately 170,000 clones, roughly 88% of them seen only once. Specimen: PBMCs, collected at disease progression, from a patient treated with ibrutinib. The receptors derive from a human donor with chronic lymphocytic leukemia.

This chain joins TRBV4-1 and TRBJ2-7, with unresolved D. V was pared by 1 base and J by 4 bases, with 11 bases between. The length of the CDR3 is 14 residues. CDR1 and CDR2 (germline): MGHRA, YSYEKL. The CDR3 DNA reads TGCGCCAGCAGCCAAGCGTCGTATGTTTACGAGCAGTACTTC. Translated: CASSQASYVYEQYF.

The J gene is TRBJ2-7, the V gene TRBV9; TRBD1 aligns across 8 bases. With V trimmed by 0 bases and J by 3 bases, 5 bases remained unmatched. CDR3 size: 15 residues. CDR1 and CDR2 from the germline V gene are SGDLS and YYNGEE. The CDR3 sequence is CASSVDPGQGYEQYF. The DNA of the CDR3 is TGTGCCAGCAGCGTAGACCCCGGACAGGGCTACGAGCAGTACTTC.

The chain has TRBV27 and TRBJ2-2; D gene unclear. V lost 5 bases and J 3 bases, leaving 7 bases between the germline ends. The germline V gene encodes CDR1 MNHEY and CDR2 SMNVEV (reference sequence). The CDR3 is 13 amino acids. The CDR3: CASSPQDTGELFF. CDR3 bases: TGTGCCAGCAGTCCCCAAGACACCGGGGAGCTGTTTTTT.

V and J are TRBV19 and TRBJ1-2; D gene ambiguous. CDR3 length: 15 residues. V shed 4 bases and J shed 6 bases, with 18 bases lying between them. The germline V gene encodes CDR1 LNHDA and CDR2 SQIVND (reference sequence). CDR3 nucleotide sequence: TGTGCCAGTAGTACCGGACGGATACTATCGGATGGCTACACCTTC. The encoded protein is CASSTGRILSDGYTF.

The V and J genes are TRBV4-2 and TRBJ1-5; D is undetermined. CDR3 length equals 15 residues. Trimming removed 0 bases at V and 2 bases at J, with 8 bases between. From germline, CDR1 is LGHNA and CDR2 YNFKEQ. The CDR3 DNA sequence: TGTGCCAGCAGCCAAGATAAGCAGCGCAATCAGCCCCAGCATTTT. It is translated as CASSQDKQRNQPQHF.

The CDR3 coding sequence is TGCAGCGTTGAAGTGACAGGGGAGCCCAATCAGCCCCAGCATTTT. It encodes CSVEVTGEPNQPQHF. The genes are TRBV29-1 and TRBJ1-5, with 8 bases identical to TRBD1. The CDR3 contains 15 residues. J was trimmed by 3 bases and V by 1 base; bases with no gene match: 5. The germline CDR1 and CDR2 sequences are SQVTM and ANQGSEA.

V gene TRBV28 combines with J gene TRBJ2-3, with a tentative D call TRBD1 (6 bases). V was pared by 2 bases and J by 6 bases, with 12 bases between. Germline CDR1 reads MDHEN; CDR2 reads SYDVKM. The CDR3 length is 14 residues. CDR3 sequence reads: CASSLRGSYDTQYF. CDR3 DNA: TGTGCCAGCAGTTTAAGGGGGTCTTACGATACGCAGTATTTT. The variable domain in full, with the rest retrieved from reference TRBV28 and TRBJ2-3, is DVKVTQSSRYLVKRTGEKVFLECVQDMDHENMFWYRQDPGLGLRLIYFSYDVKMKEKGDIPEGYSVSREKKERFSLILESASTNQTSMYLCASSLRGSYDTQYFGPGTRLTVL.

This chain links TRBV6-5 with TRBJ2-5; D unclear. The V end lost 2 bases, the J end lost 5 bases, and 9 bases lay between the germline ends. The CDR3 contains 13 residues. Germline V CDR1 and CDR2: MNHEY, SVGAGI. CDR3 residues: CASSYRGRETQYF. The CDR3 DNA sequence: TGTGCCAGCAGTTACCGTGGCCGGGAGACCCAGTACTTC.

This clone has a single count. J is TRBJ2-3 and V is TRBV5-1, with 9 positions matching TRBD2. This CDR3 is 18 amino acids long. CDR1 and CDR2 from the germline V gene are SGHRS and YFSETQ. V trimming: 5 bases; J trimming: 0 bases; junction bases outside the gene matches: 13. The DNA of the CDR3 is TGCGCCAGCAGTCAACCTCTGCGGGAGGGCCGTAGCACAGATACGCAGTATTTT. Protein product: CASSQPLREGRSTDTQYF.